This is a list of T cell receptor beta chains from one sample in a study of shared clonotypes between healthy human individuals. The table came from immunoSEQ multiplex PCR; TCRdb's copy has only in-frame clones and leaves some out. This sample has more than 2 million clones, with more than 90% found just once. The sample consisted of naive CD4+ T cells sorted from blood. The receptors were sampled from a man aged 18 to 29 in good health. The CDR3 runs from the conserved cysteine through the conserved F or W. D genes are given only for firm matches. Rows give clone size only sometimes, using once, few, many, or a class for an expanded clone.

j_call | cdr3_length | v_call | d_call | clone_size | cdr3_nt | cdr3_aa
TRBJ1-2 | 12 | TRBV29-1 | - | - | TGCAGCGGGGTAGAGGGAACCTATGGCTACACCTTC | CSGVEGTYGYTF
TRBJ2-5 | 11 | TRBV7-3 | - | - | TGTGCCAGCGCCTTGGGAGGACTCCAGTACTTC | CASALGGLQYF
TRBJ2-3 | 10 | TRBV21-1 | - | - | TGTGCCACTCAAGGGGATACGCAGTATTTT | CATQGDTQYF
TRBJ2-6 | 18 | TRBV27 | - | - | TGTGCCAGCAGTTTCAGGCGCGGGCTCTACTCTGGGGCCAACGTCCTGACTTTC | CASSFRRGLYSGANVLTF
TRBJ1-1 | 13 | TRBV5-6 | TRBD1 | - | TGTGCCAGCAGTCCACACAGGGGGACTGAAGCTTTCTTT | CASSPHRGTEAFF
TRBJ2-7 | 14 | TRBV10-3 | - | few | TGTGCCATCAGTAGTCCGGACTACTCCTACGAGCAGTACTTC | CAISSPDYSYEQYF
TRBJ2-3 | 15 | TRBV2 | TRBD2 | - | TGTGCCAGCAGTGGGGTAGCGGGAGGCTCAGATACGCAGTATTTT | CASSGVAGGSDTQYF
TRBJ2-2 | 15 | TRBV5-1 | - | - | TGCGCCAGCAGCTTGGAACTTATTAGTCCCGGGGAGCTGTTTTTT | CASSLELISPGELFF
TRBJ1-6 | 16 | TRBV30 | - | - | TGTGCCTGGAGTGTAGCAGGGGCCCTTTATAATTCACCCCTCCACTTT | CAWSVAGALYNSPLHF
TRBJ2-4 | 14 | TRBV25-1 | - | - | TGTGCCAGCAGTGATCGGGGTTTGGAAAACATTCAGTACTTC | CASSDRGLENIQYF
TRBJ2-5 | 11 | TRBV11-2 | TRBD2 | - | TGTGCCAGCAGCGCAGGACTAGCGTCAAACTTC | CASSAGLASNF
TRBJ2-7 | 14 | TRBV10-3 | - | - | TGTGCCATCAGTGGGGCAGGCACCGGCTACGAGCAGTACTTC | CAISGAGTGYEQYF
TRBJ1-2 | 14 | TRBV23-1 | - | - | TGCGCCAGCAGTCACCCGGGGCCATGGGATGGCTACACCTTC | CASSHPGPWDGYTF
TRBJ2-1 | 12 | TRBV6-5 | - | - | TGTGCCAGCAGCACGCTGAACAATGAGCAGTTCTTC | CASSTLNNEQFF
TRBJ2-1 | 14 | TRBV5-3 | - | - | TGTGCCAGAAGCTTATTGACTACGTTCAATGAGCAGTTCTTC | CARSLLTTFNEQFF
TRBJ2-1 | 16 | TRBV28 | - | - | TGTGCCAGCAGTTTATCAGCGACAGGATCCTACAATGAGCAGTTCTTC | CASSLSATGSYNEQFF
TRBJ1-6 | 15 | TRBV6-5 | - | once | TGTGCCAGCAGTTACTCGTCAGTCTCGAATTCACCCCTCCACTTT | CASSYSSVSNSPLHF
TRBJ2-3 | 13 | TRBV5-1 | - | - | TGCGCCAGCAGCTTGGCCGCGGTAGATACGCAGTATTTT | CASSLAAVDTQYF
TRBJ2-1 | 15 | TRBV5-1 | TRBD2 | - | TGCGCCAGCAGCGGGACTAGCGGGAGTAACAATGAGCAGTTCTTC | CASSGTSGSNNEQFF
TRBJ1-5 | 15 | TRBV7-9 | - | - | TGTGCCAGCAGCACCGGCCTCGGGGGCAATCAGCCCCAGCATTTT | CASSTGLGGNQPQHF
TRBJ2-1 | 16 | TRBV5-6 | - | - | TGTGCCAGCAGCTTGGATAGCTTCAGCTCCTACAATGAGCAGTTCTTC | CASSLDSFSSYNEQFF
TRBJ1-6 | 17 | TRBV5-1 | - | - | TGCGCCAGCAGCTTGAAATTGGACAACTCCTATAATTCACCCCTCCACTTT | CASSLKLDNSYNSPLHF
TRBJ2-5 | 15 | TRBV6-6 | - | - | TGTGCCAGCACCTCACCGGGGCCCATACAAGAGACCCAGTACTTC | CASTSPGPIQETQYF
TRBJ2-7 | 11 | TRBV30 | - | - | TGTGCCTGGAGTGGGACTTACGAGCAGTACTTC | CAWSGTYEQYF
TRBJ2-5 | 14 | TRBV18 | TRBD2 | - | TGTGCCAGCTCACGGAGTAGCGGGAAAGAGACCCAGTACTTC | CASSRSSGKETQYF
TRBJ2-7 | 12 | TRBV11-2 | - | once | TGTGCCAGCAGCTTAAGGGTCTACGAGCAGTACTTC | CASSLRVYEQYF
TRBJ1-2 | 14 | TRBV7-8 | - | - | TGTGCCAGCAGCTTGGCTTTTCAGGAGTATGGCTACACCTTC | CASSLAFQEYGYTF
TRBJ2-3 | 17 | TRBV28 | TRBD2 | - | TGTGCCAGCAGTTCCCTTGGGAGGGGACGAATTACGGATACGCAGTATTTT | CASSSLGRGRITDTQYF
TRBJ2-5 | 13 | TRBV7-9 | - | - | TGTGCCAGCAGCCGGGGGACAGAAGAGACCCAGTACTTC | CASSRGTEETQYF
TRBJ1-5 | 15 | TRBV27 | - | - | TGTGCCAGCAGTTTAGGATCGGTGGGCAATCAGCCCCAGCATTTT | CASSLGSVGNQPQHF
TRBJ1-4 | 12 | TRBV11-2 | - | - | TGTGCCAGCAGCGACAGGTCCGAAAAACTGTTTTTT | CASSDRSEKLFF
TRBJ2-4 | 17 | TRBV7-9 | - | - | TGTGCCAGCAGCTTAGTTTCCGGGTCGGGAACCAAAAACATTCAGTACTTC | CASSLVSGSGTKNIQYF
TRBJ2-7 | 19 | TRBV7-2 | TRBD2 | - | TGTGCCAGCAGCTTAGAGCCCGGGACTAGCGGGAGGGCCAGGTCGAAGCAGTACTTC | CASSLEPGTSGRARSKQYF
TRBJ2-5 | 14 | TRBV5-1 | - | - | TGCGCCAGCAGCTTGGGGACCTTCCAAGAGACCCAGTACTTC | CASSLGTFQETQYF
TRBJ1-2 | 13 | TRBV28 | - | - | TGTGCCAGCAGTCCCTCATCCCCGATTGGAAACACCTTC | CASSPSSPIGNTF
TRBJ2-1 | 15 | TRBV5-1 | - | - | TGCGCCAGCAGCCCGGACTACCCCCGGCACAATGAGCAGTTCTTC | CASSPDYPRHNEQFF
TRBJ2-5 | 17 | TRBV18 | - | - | TGTGCCAGCTCACCACCGGAGAGCGTGGCGTCGCGAGAGACCCAGTACTTC | CASSPPESVASRETQYF
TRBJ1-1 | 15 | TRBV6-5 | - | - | TGTGCCAGCAGCCTAAGCGAGGGGGGGGCCACTGAAGCTTTCTTT | CASSLSEGGATEAFF
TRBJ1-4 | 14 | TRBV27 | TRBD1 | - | TGTGCCAGCAGTTCCGGGACAGGGGGCGTAAAACTGTTTTTT | CASSSGTGGVKLFF
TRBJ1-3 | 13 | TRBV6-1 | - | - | TGTGCCAGCAGTGAAAATACCGGAAACACCATATATTTT | CASSENTGNTIYF
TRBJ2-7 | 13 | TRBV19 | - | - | TGTGCCAGTAGTAATAGGAACTCCTACGAGCAGTACTTC | CASSNRNSYEQYF
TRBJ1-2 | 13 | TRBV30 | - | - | TGTGCCTGGAGTGTAAGGTTGATTAGTGGCTACACCTTC | CAWSVRLISGYTF
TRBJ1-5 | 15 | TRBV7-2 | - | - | TGTGCCAGCAGCTTAGACGGGGGGAGCAATCAGCCCCAGCATTTT | CASSLDGGSNQPQHF
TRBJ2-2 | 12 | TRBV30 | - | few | TGTGCCTGGACAGGGAACACCGGGGAGCTGTTTTTT | CAWTGNTGELFF
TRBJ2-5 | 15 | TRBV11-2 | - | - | TGTGCCAGCAGCCTACTACCCAGTACTTGGGAGACCCAGTACTTC | CASSLLPSTWETQYF
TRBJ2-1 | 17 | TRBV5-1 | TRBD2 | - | TGCGCCAGCAGCCCCAGATTAGCGGGAGACTTCTACAATGAGCAGTTCTTC | CASSPRLAGDFYNEQFF
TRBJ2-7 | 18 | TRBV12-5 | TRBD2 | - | TGTGCTAGTGGTCCAGGACGTGCGGTGAGCGGGAGGGCCGACGGGCAGTACTTC | CASGPGRAVSGRADGQYF
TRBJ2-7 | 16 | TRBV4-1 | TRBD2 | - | TGCGCCAGCAGCCAAGATAGTGGTAGCGGGGCCTACGAGCAGTACTTC | CASSQDSGSGAYEQYF
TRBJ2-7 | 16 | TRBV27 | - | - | TGTGCCAGCAGTTCCAAATTCGGGGGTAGCTCCTACGAGCAGTACTTC | CASSSKFGGSSYEQYF
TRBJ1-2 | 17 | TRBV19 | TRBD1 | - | TGTGCCAGAGCCGACCCATCCGACAGGGGTGCTAACTATGGCTACACCTTC | CARADPSDRGANYGYTF
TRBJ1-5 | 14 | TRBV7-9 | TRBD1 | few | TGTGCCAGCAGCCGGACAGGGCGGAATCAGCCCCAGCATTTT | CASSRTGRNQPQHF